This TCR beta chain originates from a study of technical replicates of blood from a handful of donors. The CDR3 consists of 13 residues. Unmatched junction bases numbered 5, after V lost 6 bases and J lost 4 bases. Germline values: CDR1 MNHEY, CDR2 SVGAGI. Libraries were prepared by immunoSEQ multiplex PCR; TCRdb keeps only in-frame clonotypes and omits some of them. Among around 80,000 clones, approximately 94% were seen once, and the ten largest hold around 0.25%. The V and J genes are TRBV6-5 and TRBJ1-2; TRBD1 aligns across 7 bases. Material: T cells isolated from PBMCs. This receptor was identified in a human donor in good health. In nucleotides, the CDR3 is TGTGCCAGCAGGCAGACAGGGTTCTATGGCTACACCTTC. Protein product: CASRQTGFYGYTF.